The TCR beta chain under discussion was sequenced for a study of monozygotic twins with inflammatory bowel disease. Study-level results: TCRbeta diversity (inverse Simpson) was lower in IBD patients than in healthy co-twins.

Of note for this clonotype: Its specificity is unknown.

Making cDNA involved eight separate reactions per sample. Reanalyzing the 5' RACE reads, TCRdb keeps one entry per CDR3 protein, without DNA. This sample's table reports about 140,000 distinct CDR3 sequences. The blood volume drawn from each donor was approximately 2.5 ml. RNA in its total form was extracted from whole blood, and T cells were not sorted. The germline V gene encodes CDR1 MGHRA and CDR2 YSYEKL. The CDR3 consists of 19 residues. V and J are TRBV4-1 and TRBJ2-1; the TRBD2 assignment by TCRdb is unverifiable without DNA. What was sequenced was blood. The sequence came from a human donor with ulcerative colitis or Crohn's disease, or a healthy co-twin of an affected twin (not recorded which). CDR3 in amino acids: CASSQVELAGGSRYNEQFF.